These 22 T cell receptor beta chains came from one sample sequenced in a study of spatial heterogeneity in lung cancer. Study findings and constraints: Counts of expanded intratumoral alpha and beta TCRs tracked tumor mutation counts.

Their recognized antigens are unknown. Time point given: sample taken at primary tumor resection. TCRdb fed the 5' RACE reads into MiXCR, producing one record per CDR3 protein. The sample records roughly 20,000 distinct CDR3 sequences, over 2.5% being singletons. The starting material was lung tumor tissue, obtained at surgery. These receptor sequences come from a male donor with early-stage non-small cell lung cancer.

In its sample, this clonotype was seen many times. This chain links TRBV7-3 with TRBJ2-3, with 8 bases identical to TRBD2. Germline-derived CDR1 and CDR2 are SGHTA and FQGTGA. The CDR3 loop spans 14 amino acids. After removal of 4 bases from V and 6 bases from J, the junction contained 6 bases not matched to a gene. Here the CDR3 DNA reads TGTGCCAGCAGCTCCGGACTAGCCTACGATACGCAGTATTTT. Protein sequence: CASSSGLAYDTQYF.

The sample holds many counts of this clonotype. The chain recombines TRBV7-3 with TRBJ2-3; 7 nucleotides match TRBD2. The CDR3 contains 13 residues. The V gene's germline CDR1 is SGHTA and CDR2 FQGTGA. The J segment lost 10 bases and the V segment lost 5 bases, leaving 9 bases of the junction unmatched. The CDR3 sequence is CASSKDTSEAQYF. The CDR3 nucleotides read TGTGCCAGCAGCAAAGATACTAGCGAAGCGCAGTATTTT.

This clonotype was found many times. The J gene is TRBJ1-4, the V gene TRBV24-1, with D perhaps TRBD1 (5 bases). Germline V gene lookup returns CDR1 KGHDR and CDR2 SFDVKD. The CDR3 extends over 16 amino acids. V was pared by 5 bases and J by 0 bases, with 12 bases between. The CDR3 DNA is TGTGCCACCAGTGTCGGGCGGGGCTCAACTAATGAAAAACTGTTTTTT. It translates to CATSVGRGSTNEKLFF.

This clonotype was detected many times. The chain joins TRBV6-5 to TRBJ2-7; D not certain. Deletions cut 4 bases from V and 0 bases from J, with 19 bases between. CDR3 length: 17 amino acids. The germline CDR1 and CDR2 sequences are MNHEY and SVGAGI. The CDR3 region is CASSSIVDLTASYEQYF. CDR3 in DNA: TGTGCCAGCAGTTCCATCGTTGACTTGACGGCCTCCTACGAGCAGTACTTC.

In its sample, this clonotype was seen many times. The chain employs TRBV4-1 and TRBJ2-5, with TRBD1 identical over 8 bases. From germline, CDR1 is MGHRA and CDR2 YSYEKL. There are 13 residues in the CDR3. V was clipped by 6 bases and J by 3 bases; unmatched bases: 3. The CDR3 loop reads CASRPTGEETQYF. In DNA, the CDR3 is TGCGCCAGCAGACCGACAGGGGAAGAGACCCAGTACTTC.

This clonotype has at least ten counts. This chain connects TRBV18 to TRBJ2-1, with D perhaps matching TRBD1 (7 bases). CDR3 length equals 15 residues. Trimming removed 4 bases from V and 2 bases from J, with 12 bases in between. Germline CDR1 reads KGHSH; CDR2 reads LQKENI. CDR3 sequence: CASSRQGGTYNEQFF. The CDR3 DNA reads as TGTGCCAGCTCACGACAGGGAGGCACCTACAATGAGCAGTTCTTC.

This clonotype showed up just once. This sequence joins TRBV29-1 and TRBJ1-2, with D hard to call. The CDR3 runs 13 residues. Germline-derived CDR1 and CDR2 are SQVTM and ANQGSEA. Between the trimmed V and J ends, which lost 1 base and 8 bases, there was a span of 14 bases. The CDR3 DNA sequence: TGCAGCGTTGAAGGGACCCCAGGTAGGGGCTACACCTTC. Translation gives CSVEGTPGRGYTF.

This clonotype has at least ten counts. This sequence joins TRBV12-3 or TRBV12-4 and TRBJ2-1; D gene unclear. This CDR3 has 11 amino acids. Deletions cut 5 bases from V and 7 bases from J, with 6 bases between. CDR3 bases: TGTGCCAGCAGTCCGCAGAATGAGCAGTTCTTC. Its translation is CASSPQNEQFF.

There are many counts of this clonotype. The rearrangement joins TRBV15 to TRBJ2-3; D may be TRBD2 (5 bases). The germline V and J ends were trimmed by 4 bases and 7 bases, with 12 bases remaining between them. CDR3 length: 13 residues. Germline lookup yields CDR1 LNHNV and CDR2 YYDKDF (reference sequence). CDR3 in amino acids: CATSTIHGNTQYF. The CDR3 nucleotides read TGTGCCACCAGCACGATACACGGGAATACGCAGTATTTT. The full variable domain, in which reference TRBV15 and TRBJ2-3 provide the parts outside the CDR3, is DAMVIQNPRYQVTQFGKPVTLSCSQTLNHNVMYWYQQKSSQAPKLLFHYYDKDFNNEADTPDNFQSRRPNTSFCFLDIRSPGLGDTAMYLCATSTIHGNTQYFGPGTRLTVL.

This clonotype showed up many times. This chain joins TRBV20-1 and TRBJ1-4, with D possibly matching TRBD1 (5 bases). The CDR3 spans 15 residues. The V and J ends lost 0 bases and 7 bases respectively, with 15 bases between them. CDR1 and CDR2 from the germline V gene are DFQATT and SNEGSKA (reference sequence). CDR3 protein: CSARDLVPGREKLFF. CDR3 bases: TGCAGTGCTAGAGATTTGGTACCAGGGCGTGAAAAACTGTTTTTT.

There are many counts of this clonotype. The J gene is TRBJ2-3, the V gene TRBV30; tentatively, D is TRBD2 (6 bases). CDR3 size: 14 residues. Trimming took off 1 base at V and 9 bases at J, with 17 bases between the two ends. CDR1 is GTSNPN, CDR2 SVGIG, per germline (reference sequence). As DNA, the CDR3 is TGTGCCTGGAGTGGGATTAGCGGCTCTGGGACGCAGTATTTT. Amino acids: CAWSGISGSGTQYF.

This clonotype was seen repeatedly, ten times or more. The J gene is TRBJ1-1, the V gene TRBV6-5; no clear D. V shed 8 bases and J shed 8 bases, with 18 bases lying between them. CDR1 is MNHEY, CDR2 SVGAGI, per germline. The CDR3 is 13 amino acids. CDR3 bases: TGTGCCAGCCGTTTGGACCCGCTTTTGGAAGCTTTCTTT. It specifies CASRLDPLLEAFF.

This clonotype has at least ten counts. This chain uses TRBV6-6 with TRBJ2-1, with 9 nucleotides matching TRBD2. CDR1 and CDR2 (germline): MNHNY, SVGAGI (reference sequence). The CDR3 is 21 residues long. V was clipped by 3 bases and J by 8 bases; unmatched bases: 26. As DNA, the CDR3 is TGTGCCAGCAGTTATTGGGCCCCGGGGGCAGAGGTAGCGGGAGTACTAGATGAGCAGTTCTTC. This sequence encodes CASSYWAPGAEVAGVLDEQFF.

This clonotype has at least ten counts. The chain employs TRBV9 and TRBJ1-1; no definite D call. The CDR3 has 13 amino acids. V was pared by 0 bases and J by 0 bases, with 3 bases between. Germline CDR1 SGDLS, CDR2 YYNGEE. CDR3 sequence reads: CASSVAVNTEAFF. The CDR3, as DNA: TGTGCCAGCAGCGTAGCTGTGAACACTGAAGCTTTCTTT.

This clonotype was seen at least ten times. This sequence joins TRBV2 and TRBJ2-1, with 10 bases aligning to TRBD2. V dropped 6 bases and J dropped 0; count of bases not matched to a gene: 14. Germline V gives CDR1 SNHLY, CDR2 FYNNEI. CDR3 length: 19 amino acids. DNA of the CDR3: TGTGCCAGCAGGAGGGCTAGCGGGAGTTCGGTCGTCTCCTACAATGAGCAGTTCTTC. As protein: CASRRASGSSVVSYNEQFF.

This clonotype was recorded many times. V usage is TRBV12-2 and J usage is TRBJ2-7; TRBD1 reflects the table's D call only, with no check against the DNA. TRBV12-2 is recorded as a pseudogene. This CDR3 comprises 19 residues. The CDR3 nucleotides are TGTGCAAGTCGCTTAGTGCAATGTCCGGCCAGGATTCCTACCCACGAGCAGTACTTC. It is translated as CASRLVQCPARIPTHEQYF.

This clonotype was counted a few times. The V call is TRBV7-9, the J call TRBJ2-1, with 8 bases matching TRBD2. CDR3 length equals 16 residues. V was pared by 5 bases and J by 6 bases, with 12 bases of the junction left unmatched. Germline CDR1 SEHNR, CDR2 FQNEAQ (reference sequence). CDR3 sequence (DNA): TGTGCCAGCAGCCCCGTTTCGACGGGAGGGCTCAATGAGCAGTTCTTC. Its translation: CASSPVSTGGLNEQFF. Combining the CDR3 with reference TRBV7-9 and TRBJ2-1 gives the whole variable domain DTGVSQNPRHKITKRGQNVTFRCDPISEHNRLYWYRQTLGQGPEFLTYFQNEAQLEKSRLLSDRFSAERPKGSFSTLEIQRTEQGDSAMYLCASSPVSTGGLNEQFFGPGTRLTVL.

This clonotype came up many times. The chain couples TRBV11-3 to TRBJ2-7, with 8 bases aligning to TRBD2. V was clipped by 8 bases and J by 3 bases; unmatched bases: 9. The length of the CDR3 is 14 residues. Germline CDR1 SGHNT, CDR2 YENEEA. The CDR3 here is CASGIAGLNYEQYF. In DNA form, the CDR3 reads TGTGCCAGCGGGATAGCGGGATTAAACTACGAGCAGTACTTC.

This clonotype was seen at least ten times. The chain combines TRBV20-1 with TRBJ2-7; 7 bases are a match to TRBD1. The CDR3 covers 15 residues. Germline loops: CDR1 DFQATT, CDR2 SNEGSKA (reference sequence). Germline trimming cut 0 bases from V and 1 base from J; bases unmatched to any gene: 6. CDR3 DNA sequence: TGCAGTGCTAGAGATATTGGACAGGTATCCTACGAGCAGTACTTC. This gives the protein CSARDIGQVSYEQYF.

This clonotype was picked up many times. In DNA, the CDR3 is TGCAGCGTTGGGGGTACGGTAAGCTCCTACGAGCAGTACTTC. This translates into CSVGGTVSSYEQYF. The chain joins TRBV29-1 to TRBJ2-7; no definite D call. Germline CDR1 SQVTM, CDR2 ANQGSEA. The CDR3 consists of 14 residues. V was trimmed by 4 bases and J by 0 bases, leaving 13 bases between them.

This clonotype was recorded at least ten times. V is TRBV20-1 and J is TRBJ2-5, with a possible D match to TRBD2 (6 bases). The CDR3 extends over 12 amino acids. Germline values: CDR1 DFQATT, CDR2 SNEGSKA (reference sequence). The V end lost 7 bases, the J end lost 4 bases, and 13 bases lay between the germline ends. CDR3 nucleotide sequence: TGCAGTGTCATGAGGGGAGGAGAGACCCAGTACTTC. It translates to CSVMRGGETQYF.

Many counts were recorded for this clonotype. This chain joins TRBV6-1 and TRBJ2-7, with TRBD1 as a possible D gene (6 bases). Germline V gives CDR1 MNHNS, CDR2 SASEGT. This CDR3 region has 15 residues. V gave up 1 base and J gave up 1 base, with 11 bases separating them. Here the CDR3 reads CASSEGTDNSYEQYF. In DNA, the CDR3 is TGTGCCAGCAGTGAAGGGACAGACAATTCCTACGAGCAGTACTTC.